This is a list of T cell receptor beta chains from one sample in a study of T cell changes during pregnancy in multiple sclerosis. The assay was immunoSEQ multiplex PCR, and TCRdb's table has in-frame clones only and misses some. The data hold 50,000 to 75,000 clones, with around 90% observed a single time. Source: peripheral blood, taken in the third trimester of pregnancy. The receptors stem from a female donor in good health, enrolled as a control in a pregnancy study. Both conserved end residues are part of each CDR3. The D gene is left open where the match is weak.

>-|TRBV30|TRBJ1-2
TGTGCCTGGAGTGTCGTCGGGTTTGGCTACACCTTC
CAWSVVGFGYTF
>-|TRBV27|TRBJ1-2
TGTGCCAGCAGTCCAGAGGGATTAACGGGCTACACCTTC
CASSPEGLTGYTF
>-|TRBV7-2|TRBJ1-1
TGTGCCAGCAGCATCTTTCAGGGTGACACTGAAGCTTTCTTT
CASSIFQGDTEAFF
>TRBD2|TRBV6-5|TRBJ2-5
TGTGCCAGCAGTTACTCTACAGGCGGGGGACAAGAGACCCAGTACTTC
CASSYSTGGGQETQYF
>-|TRBV7-9|TRBJ1-2
TGTGCCAGCTTAGGGGCAGGTGGTGTCTATGGCTACACCTTC
CASLGAGGVYGYTF
>-|TRBV7-3|TRBJ2-2
TGTGCCAGCAGCCTCCCTAGTTCCAGGGGCGACACCGGGGAGCTGTTTTTT
CASSLPSSRGDTGELFF
>-|TRBV29-1|TRBJ2-3
TGCAGCGTAGGCGGCCAGGGAGATACGCAGTATTTT
CSVGGQGDTQYF
>-|TRBV6-5|TRBJ2-1
TGTGCCAGCAGCGGGTGGGACTTCCCGGACAATGAGCAGTTCTTC
CASSGWDFPDNEQFF
>-|TRBV6-4|TRBJ2-2
TGTGCCAGCAGTGTTAGCGGCACCGGGGAGCTGTTTTTT
CASSVSGTGELFF
>TRBD1|TRBV30|TRBJ1-2
TGTGCCTGGAGTGTACTCGGCTTAAATCCGGGACAGGCTAACTATGGCTACACCTTC
CAWSVLGLNPGQANYGYTF
>-|TRBV4-2|TRBJ1-1
TGTGCCAGCAGCCAAGTTCAGGGCCTAAACACTGAAGCTTTCTTT
CASSQVQGLNTEAFF
>-|TRBV2|TRBJ2-7
TGTGCCAGCCGAGCTGGGGGCCTTTTCTACGAGCAGTACTTC
CASRAGGLFYEQYF
>TRBD1|TRBV15|TRBJ1-5
TGTGCCACCAGCTACAACAGGGGAGGCGATCAGCCCCAGCATTTT
CATSYNRGGDQPQHF
>-|TRBV29-1|TRBJ2-5
TGCAGCGTTGAACTAGCTAAGGAGACCCAGTACTTC
CSVELAKETQYF